These T cell receptor beta chains were read from a single sample in a study of human T cells and chemical hapten exposure. TCRdb fed the 5' RACE reads into MiXCR, producing one record per CDR3 protein. The sample records around 82,000 distinct CDR3 sequences, 6% to 8.5% being singletons. The receptors come from a male donor in good health. CDR3s include the opening cysteine and the closing phenylalanine or tryptophan. Fields, in order: clone size, CDR3 length, J gene, D gene, V gene, CDR3 DNA, CDR3 protein. D genes are given only for firm matches. The size field is filled for only some rows; it gives once, few, many or a size class.

>NA|15|TRBJ1-5|TRBD1|TRBV6-6
TGTGCCAGCAGTGAACAGGGGGCCCTCAATCAGCCCCAGCATTTT
CASSEQGALNQPQHF
>NA|15|TRBJ2-3|NA|TRBV7-9
TGTGCCAGCAGACAATTAGGGACGTCGGGAGATACGCAGTATTTT
CASRQLGTSGDTQYF
>many|16|TRBJ2-1|TRBD2|TRBV12-3/TRBV12-4
TGTGCCAGCAGTCCCTCGGGGGGAGGGTCCTACAATGAGCAGTTCTTC
CASSPSGGGSYNEQFF
>many|19|TRBJ2-1|TRBD2|TRBV10-3
TGTGCCATCAGTGAGTCAGAGGGACTAGCGGGTGACTTTTGGGGTGAGCAGTTCTTC
CAISESEGLAGDFWGEQFF
>NA|17|TRBJ1-1|NA|TRBV15
TGTGCCACCAGCAGAGATTCCCTGGGAACAGGGTACACTGAAGCTTTCTTT
CATSRDSLGTGYTEAFF
>many|16|TRBJ2-1|TRBD2|TRBV6-2/TRBV6-3
TGTGCCAGCAGTTCGCTTAGCGGGGGGCGTTACAATGAGCAGTTCTTC
CASSSLSGGRYNEQFF
>NA|15|TRBJ2-5|TRBD2|TRBV9
TGTGCCAGCAGCGGACTAGCGGGGGATCAAGAGACCCAGTACTTC
CASSGLAGDQETQYF
>NA|14|TRBJ2-1|TRBD1|TRBV6-2/TRBV6-3
TGTGCCAGCAGTACTGGGACAGTATACAATGAGCAGTTCTTC
CASSTGTVYNEQFF
>few|15|TRBJ1-5|TRBD1|TRBV27
TGTGCCAGCAAGGCGGGACAGGGGGCGAATCAGCCCCAGCATTTT
CASKAGQGANQPQHF
>NA|16|TRBJ1-1|NA|TRBV6-1
TGTGCCAGCAGTGTTGGGGACCGGGGACTGAACACTGAAGCTTTCTTT
CASSVGDRGLNTEAFF
>NA|14|TRBJ1-5|NA|TRBV5-1
TGCGCCAGCAGCTTGGAACCTACCAGTCAGCCCCAGCATTTT
CASSLEPTSQPQHF
>few|18|TRBJ2-6|NA|TRBV5-1
TGCGCCAGCTCCCTCCACCGGGGAATGGGGTCTGGGGCCAACGTCCTGACTTTC
CASSLHRGMGSGANVLTF
>few|14|TRBJ1-6|NA|TRBV7-9
TGTGCCAGCAGCAATCGGGCGGTTATTTCACCCCTCCACTTT
CASSNRAVISPLHF
>few|15|TRBJ1-2|NA|TRBV28
TGTGCCAGCATGGAGGGCGCCATAAGGAACTATGGCTACACCTTC
CASMEGAIRNYGYTF
>many|17|TRBJ2-1|NA|TRBV5-8
TGTGCCAGCAGCTCCCACAGGGTTACGACTAGGTCCAATGAGCAGTTCTTC
CASSSHRVTTRSNEQFF
>few|15|TRBJ2-1|TRBD2|TRBV29-1
TGCAGCGTTGAAGGGGCGAGCGGGAGGGCCTATGAGCAGTTCTTC
CSVEGASGRAYEQFF
>NA|14|TRBJ2-3|TRBD2|TRBV29-1
TGCAGCGTTGAACGGGCGGGGGGGGCAGATACGCAGTATTTT
CSVERAGGADTQYF
>NA|13|TRBJ1-4|NA|TRBV6-5
TGTGCCAGCAGTTACTCGAGGCAGGACAAACTGTTTTTT
CASSYSRQDKLFF
>few|15|TRBJ1-2|NA|TRBV6-2/TRBV6-3
TGTGCCAGCAGCCCACCGTCAGGAGCTAACTATGGCTACACCTTC
CASSPPSGANYGYTF
>few|16|TRBJ1-2|NA|TRBV4-3
TGCGCCAGCAGCCAAGATCTGGGACTAGCTAACTATGGCTACACCTTC
CASSQDLGLANYGYTF
>NA|15|TRBJ1-1|TRBD1|TRBV6-5
TGTGCCAGCAGCCCAGGACAGGGGGCGAACACTGAAGCTTTCTTT
CASSPGQGANTEAFF
>NA|18|TRBJ2-1|TRBD2|TRBV5-1
TGCGCCAGCAGCACCGGACTAGCGGGAGGGTTCTCCTACAATGAGCAGTTCTTC
CASSTGLAGGFSYNEQFF
>few|16|TRBJ1-4|NA|TRBV5-1
TGCGCCAGCAGCTTGGAATCGCATGCGTCGAGGGAAAAACTGTTTTTT
CASSLESHASREKLFF
>many|17|TRBJ2-5|NA|TRBV11-2
TGTGCCAGCAGCTTAGTAGCCGGGACACCCCACCAAGAGACCCAGTACTTC
CASSLVAGTPHQETQYF
>NA|16|TRBJ2-5|TRBD2|TRBV9
TGTGCCAGCAGCGCCGCCCAGAATAGCGGGATTGAGACCCAGTACTTC
CASSAAQNSGIETQYF
>few|15|TRBJ1-2|NA|TRBV2
TGTGCCAGCAGTGACGGCAGGAGGACTCGCTATGGCTACACCTTC
CASSDGRRTRYGYTF
>NA|11|TRBJ1-2|NA|TRBV4-2
TGTGCCAGCAGCCACAGGTCTGGCGACACCTTC
CASSHRSGDTF
>many|17|TRBJ2-3|TRBD2|TRBV12-3/TRBV12-4
TGTGCCAGCAGTTTTGGACCACTAGCGGTGGGCACAGATACGCAGTATTTT
CASSFGPLAVGTDTQYF
>few|13|TRBJ2-7|NA|TRBV27
TGTGCCAGCAGTTTCCCCGGCAGCTACGAGCAGTACTTC
CASSFPGSYEQYF
>NA|15|TRBJ1-5|NA|TRBV7-9
TGTGCCAGCAGCCCCTCCCTGGGGCAGGATCAGCCCCAGCATTTT
CASSPSLGQDQPQHF
>many|15|TRBJ2-7|NA|TRBV6-6
TGTGCCAGCAGTTACAGAGGTAGCCTTCTCTACGAGCAGTACTTC
CASSYRGSLLYEQYF
>NA|12|TRBJ1-2|NA|TRBV6-2/TRBV6-3
TGTGCCAGCAGTTACACAGACCAAAGCTACACCTTC
CASSYTDQSYTF
>many|15|TRBJ1-4|NA|TRBV25-1
TGTGCCAGCTCCGAATTAGTAGTGAATCACGAAAAACTGTTTTTT
CASSELVVNHEKLFF
>many|14|TRBJ1-1|TRBD1|TRBV29-1
TGCAGCGGTGGAAAACAGGGGACGTCTACTGAAGCTTTCTTT
CSGGKQGTSTEAFF
>NA|14|TRBJ2-7|NA|TRBV12-3/TRBV12-4
TGTGCCAGCAGTTTTATAGCGAACCGCTACGAGCAGTACTTC
CASSFIANRYEQYF